Detailed here is one T cell receptor beta chain. Its antigen remains unknown. A process of 5'RACE template switching, which added a universal primer site and UMIs, was used to make TCR cDNA. TCRdb reanalysed the 5' RACE reads using MiXCR and keeps one entry per CDR3 protein. The sample consists of fewer than 650,000 distinct CDR3 sequences, 21% of them appearing once. The sample comes from a study of T cells after yellow fever vaccination. Background on the study: Fractions of limited cellularity were prepared by means of SMART-Seq v4 Ultra Low Input.

General observations from the study: Boosting was followed by the reappearance of most primary-vaccination clones (approximately 95% CD4, more than 70% CD8).

Germline V gene sequence: CDR1 MNHEY, CDR2 SVGEGT. CDR3 size: 15 residues. Trimming cost V 4 bases and J 6 bases; bases outside gene matches: 6. The receptor's source is a young man who received the YFV17D yellow fever vaccine. Sequenced here: PBMCs, sampled roughly 20 days after the first yellow fever vaccination. The V and J genes are TRBV6-2 or TRBV6-3 and TRBJ2-3; 11 nucleotides align to TRBD2. The DNA of the CDR3 is TGTGCCAGCAGTTTTAGCGGGGGGGCAGCCGATACGCAGTATTTT. Protein product: CASSFSGGAADTQYF.